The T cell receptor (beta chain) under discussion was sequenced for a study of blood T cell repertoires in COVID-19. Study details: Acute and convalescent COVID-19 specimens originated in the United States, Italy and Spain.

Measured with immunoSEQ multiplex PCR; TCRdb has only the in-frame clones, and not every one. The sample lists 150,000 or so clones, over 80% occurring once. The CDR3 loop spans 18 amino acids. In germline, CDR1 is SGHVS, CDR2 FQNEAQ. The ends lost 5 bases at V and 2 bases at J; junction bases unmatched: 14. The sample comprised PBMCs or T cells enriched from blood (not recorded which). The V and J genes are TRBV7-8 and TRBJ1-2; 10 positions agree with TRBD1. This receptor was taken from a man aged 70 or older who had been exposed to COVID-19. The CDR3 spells CASSPGGTGAALNYGYTF. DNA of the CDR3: TGTGCCAGCAGCCCGGGGGGGACAGGGGCAGCTCTGAACTATGGCTACACCTTC. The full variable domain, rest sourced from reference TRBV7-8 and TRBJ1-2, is GAGVSQSPRYKVAKRGQDVALRCDPISGHVSLFWYQQALGQGPEFLTYFQNEAQLDKSGLPSDRFFAERPEGSVSTLKIQRTQQEDSAVYLCASSPGGTGAALNYGYTFGSGTRLTVV.